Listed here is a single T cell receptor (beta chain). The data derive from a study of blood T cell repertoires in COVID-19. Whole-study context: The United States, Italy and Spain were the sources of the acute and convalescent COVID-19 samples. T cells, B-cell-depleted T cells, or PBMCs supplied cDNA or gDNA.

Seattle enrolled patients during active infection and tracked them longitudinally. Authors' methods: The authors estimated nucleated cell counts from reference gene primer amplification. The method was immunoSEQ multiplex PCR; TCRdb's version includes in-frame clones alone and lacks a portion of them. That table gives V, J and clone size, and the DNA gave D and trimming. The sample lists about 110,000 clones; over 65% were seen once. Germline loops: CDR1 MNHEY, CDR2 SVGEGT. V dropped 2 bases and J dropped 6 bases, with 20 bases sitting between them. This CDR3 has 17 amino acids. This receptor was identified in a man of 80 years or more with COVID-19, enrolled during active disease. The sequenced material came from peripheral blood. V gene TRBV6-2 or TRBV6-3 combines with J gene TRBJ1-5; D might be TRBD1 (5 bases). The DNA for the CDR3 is TGTGCCAGCAGTTACGCGAGGGAGGGCTCAGGGTCTCAGCCCCAGCATTTT. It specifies CASSYAREGSGSQPQHF.